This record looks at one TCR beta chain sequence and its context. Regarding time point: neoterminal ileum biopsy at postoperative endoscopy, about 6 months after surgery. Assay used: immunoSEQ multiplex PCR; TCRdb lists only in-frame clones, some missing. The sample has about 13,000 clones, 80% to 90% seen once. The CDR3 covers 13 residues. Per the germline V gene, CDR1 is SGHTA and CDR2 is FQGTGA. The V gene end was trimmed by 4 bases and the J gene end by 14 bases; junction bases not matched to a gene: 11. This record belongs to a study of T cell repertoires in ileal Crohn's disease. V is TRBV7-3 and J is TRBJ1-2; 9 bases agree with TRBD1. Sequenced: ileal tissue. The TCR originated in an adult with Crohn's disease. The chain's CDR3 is CASSSSGTGLRTF. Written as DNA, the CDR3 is TGTGCCAGCAGCTCATCCGGGACAGGGTTAAGGACCTTC.